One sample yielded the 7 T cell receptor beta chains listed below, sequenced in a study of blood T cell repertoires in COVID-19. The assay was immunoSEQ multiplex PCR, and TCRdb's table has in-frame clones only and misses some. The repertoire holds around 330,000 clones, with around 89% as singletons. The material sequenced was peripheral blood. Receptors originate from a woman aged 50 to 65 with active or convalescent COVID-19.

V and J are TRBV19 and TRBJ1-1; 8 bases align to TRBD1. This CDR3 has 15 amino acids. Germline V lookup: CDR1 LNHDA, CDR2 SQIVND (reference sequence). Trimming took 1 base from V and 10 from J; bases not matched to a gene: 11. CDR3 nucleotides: TGTGCCAGTAGTATAGCTAGGACAGGGACGGAACGAGCTTTCTTT. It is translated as CASSIARTGTERAFF.

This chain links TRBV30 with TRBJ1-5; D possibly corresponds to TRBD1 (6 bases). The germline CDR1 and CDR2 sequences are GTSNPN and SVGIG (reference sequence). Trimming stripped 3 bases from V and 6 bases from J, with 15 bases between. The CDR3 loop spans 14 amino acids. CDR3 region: CAWSATGSGQPQHF. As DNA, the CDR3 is TGTGCCTGGAGCGCAACAGGGAGTGGTCAGCCCCAGCATTTT.

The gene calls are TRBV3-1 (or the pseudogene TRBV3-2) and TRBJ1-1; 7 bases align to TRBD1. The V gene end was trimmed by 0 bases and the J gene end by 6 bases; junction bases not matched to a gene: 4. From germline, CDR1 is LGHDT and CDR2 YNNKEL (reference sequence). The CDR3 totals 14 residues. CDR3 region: CASSQDIRGPEAFF. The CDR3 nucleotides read TGTGCCAGCAGCCAAGATATAAGGGGGCCTGAAGCTTTCTTT.

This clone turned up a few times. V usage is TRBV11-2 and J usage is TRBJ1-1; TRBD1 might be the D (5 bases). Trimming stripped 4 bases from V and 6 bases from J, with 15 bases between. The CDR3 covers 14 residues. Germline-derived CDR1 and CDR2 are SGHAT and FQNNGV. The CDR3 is CASSSAQGNPEAFF. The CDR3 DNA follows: TGTGCCAGCAGCTCCGCTCAGGGAAACCCTGAAGCTTTCTTT.

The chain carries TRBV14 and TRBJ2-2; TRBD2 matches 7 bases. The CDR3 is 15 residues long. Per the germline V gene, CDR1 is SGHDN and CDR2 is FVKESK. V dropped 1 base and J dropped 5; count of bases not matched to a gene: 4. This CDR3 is CASSQGQRGTGELFF. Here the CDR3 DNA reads TGTGCCAGCAGCCAAGGGCAGCGGGGTACCGGGGAGCTGTTTTTT.

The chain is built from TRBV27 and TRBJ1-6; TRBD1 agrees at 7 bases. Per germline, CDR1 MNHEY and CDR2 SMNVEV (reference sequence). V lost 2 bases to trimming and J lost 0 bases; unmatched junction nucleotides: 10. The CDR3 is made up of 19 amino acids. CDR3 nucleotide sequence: TGTGCCAGCAGTTTACGTAGGACAGGTGAAGGCTCCTATAATTCACCCCTCCACTTT. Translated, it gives CASSLRRTGEGSYNSPLHF.

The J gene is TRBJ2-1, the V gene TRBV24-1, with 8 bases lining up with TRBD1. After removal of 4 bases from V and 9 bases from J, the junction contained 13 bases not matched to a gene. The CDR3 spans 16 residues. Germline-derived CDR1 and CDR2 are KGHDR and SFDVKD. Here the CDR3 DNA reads TGTGCCACCAGTGACAATAGCAGGGGGCAGTGGGGTGAGCAGTTCTTC. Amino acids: CATSDNSRGQWGEQFF.